The T cell receptor (beta chain) under discussion was sequenced for a study of identical twins. With template switching, a universal primer site was added, and the cDNA carried unique molecular identifiers. MiXCR was run by TCRdb on the 5' RACE reads, yielding one entry per CDR3 protein. The data contain a few hundred thousand distinct CDR3 sequences, 9.5% to 10% of them singletons. This clonotype was counted between two and nine times. Its target is unknown. Germline loops: CDR1 LGHDT, CDR2 YNNKEL (reference sequence). Trimming removed 4 bases from V and 0 bases from J; junction bases left unmatched: 6. This CDR3 is 18 amino acids long. Overall study findings and caveats: When twins shared out-of-frame alpha sequences, those sequences had excess low generation probability. For cord blood, abundant beta clonotypes had fewer insertions, unlike memory repertoires, which showed none.

The same sample was also studied in work on yellow fever vaccine responses in identical twins.

The sample comprised PBMCs. This sequence originates from a woman aged 18-35 years in good health. The rearrangement links TRBV3-1 to TRBJ2-3, with TRBD2 identical over 14 bases. CDR3 DNA: TGTGCCAGCAGCCCCGGGACTAGCGGGGGAAGAAGCACAGATACGCAGTATTTT. Amino acids: CASSPGTSGGRSTDTQYF.